Following are 17 T cell receptor beta chains from one sample sequenced in a study of OX40 agonist ivuxolimab in advanced cancers. Assay used: immunoSEQ multiplex PCR; TCRdb lists only in-frame clones, some missing. The sample lists 75,000 to 100,000 clones; more than 75% were seen once. Sample: CD4+ or CD8+ T cells sorted from blood, taken in a trial of the OX40 agonist ivuxolimab. All receptors derive from an adult with an advanced solid tumor such as melanoma, head and neck, liver or kidney cancer.

The chain links TRBV1 to TRBJ2-1; the D segment call TRBD1 is taken from the table without a DNA check. TRBV1 is a pseudogene locus. The CDR3 is 17 residues long. The CDR3 here is CTSSLWDTQFGYNEQFF. For the CDR3, the DNA is TGCACCAGCAGCCTCTGGGACACCCAGTTCGGGTACAATGAGCAGTTCTTC.

The rearrangement links TRBV5-4 to TRBJ1-1, with TRBD1 matching 7 bases. The junction had 7 bases not matched to a gene; V was cut back by 2 bases and J by 0 bases. Looked up from germline, CDR1 is SGHNT and CDR2 is YYREEE (reference sequence). The CDR3 is 16 residues long. The CDR3 DNA reads as TGTGCCAGCAGCTTACCCTCGACAGGGATGAACACTGAAGCTTTCTTT. Residues: CASSLPSTGMNTEAFF.

This chain links TRBV19 with TRBJ1-2, with D perhaps TRBD1 (5 bases). CDR1 and CDR2 from the germline V gene are LNHDA and SQIVND (reference sequence). With 6 bases removed from V and 3 bases from J, the gap between germline ends came to 14 bases. The CDR3 covers 14 residues. The CDR3 loop reads CASSGDGTYYGYTF. The CDR3 DNA reads TGTGCCAGTAGCGGGGACGGTACCTACTATGGCTACACCTTC.

V is TRBV29-1 and J is TRBJ2-1; 8 positions agree with TRBD1. The length of the CDR3 is 14 residues. Germline V lookup: CDR1 SQVTM, CDR2 ANQGSEA. V gave up 4 bases and J gave up 4 bases; unmatched junction bases: 6. In DNA, the CDR3 is TGCAGCGTTGCAGAGACAGGGGTTTACAATGAGCAGTTCTTC. Residues: CSVAETGVYNEQFF.

This chain uses TRBV10-3 with TRBJ1-1; a weak D match, TRBD1 (6 bases). Germline CDR1 is ENHRY and CDR2 is SYGVKD. Trimming left V 3 bases short and J 10 bases short, with 9 bases between. The CDR3 runs to 11 residues. CDR3 coding DNA: TGTGCCATCAGTGATACAGGGTTAGCTTTCTTT. As protein: CAISDTGLAFF.

J is TRBJ2-1 and V is TRBV10-3, with D perhaps TRBD1 (7 bases). V was trimmed by 3 bases and J by 8 bases, leaving 14 bases between them. The CDR3 consists of 14 residues. Germline V CDR1 and CDR2: ENHRY, SYGVKD. CDR3 loop: CAISERGRGDEQFF. CDR3 coding DNA: TGTGCCATCAGTGAAAGGGGGCGGGGAGATGAGCAGTTCTTC.

This sequence joins TRBV11-2 and TRBJ1-3; the D is unclear. CDR3 length equals 14 residues. Germline CDR1 and CDR2: SGHAT and FQNNGV. The ends were cut back, 3 bases at V and 2 bases at J, with 8 bases in the middle. The CDR3 DNA is TGTGCCAGCAGCTTCACAAGGGCTGGAAACACCATATATTTT. Translating it yields CASSFTRAGNTIYF.

The chain recombines TRBV4-1 with TRBJ2-1; 11 positions match TRBD2. Germline V gene sequence: CDR1 MGHRA, CDR2 YSYEKL. The CDR3 contains 16 residues. Trimming cost V 1 base and J 6 bases; bases outside gene matches: 5. The CDR3 region is CASSQGRLAGGNEQFF. The CDR3 DNA reads as TGCGCCAGCAGCCAAGGTCGGCTAGCGGGAGGCAATGAGCAGTTCTTC.

The rearrangement uses TRBV11-2 and TRBJ2-2, with a possible D match to TRBD1 (6 bases). CDR1 and CDR2 from the germline V gene are SGHAT and FQNNGV. V was pared by 1 base and J by 5 bases, with 14 bases between. The CDR3 covers 16 residues. CDR3 DNA: TGTGCCAGCAGCTTAGCCCAGGGGTCGGAGACCGGGGAGCTGTTTTTT. This sequence encodes CASSLAQGSETGELFF.

The chain combines TRBV5-4 with TRBJ2-1; tentative D call: TRBD1 (5 bases). The length of the CDR3 is 13 residues. CDR1 and CDR2 from the germline V gene are SGHNT and YYREEE (reference sequence). V was trimmed by 6 bases and J by 7 bases, leaving 14 bases between them. CDR3 sequence: CASTKGLVNEQFF. Written as DNA, the CDR3 is TGTGCCAGCACCAAGGGGCTGGTAAATGAGCAGTTCTTC. Using reference TRBV5-4 and TRBJ2-1 for the parts outside the CDR3, the full variable domain is ETGVTQSPTHLIKTRGQQVTLRCSSQSGHNTVSWYQQALGQGPQFIFQYYREEENGRGNFPPRFSGLQFPNYSSELNVNALELDDSALYLCASTKGLVNEQFFGPGTRLTVL.

This CDR3 is CASSLRRGAYGYTF. The CDR3 nucleotides are TGTGCCAGCAGCTTAAGGAGAGGCGCTTACGGCTACACCTTC. The V gene is TRBV7-3, the J gene TRBJ1-2; D gene uncertain. V was shortened by 1 base and J by 8 bases, with 14 bases between the two germline ends. There are 14 residues in the CDR3. CDR1 and CDR2 (germline): SGHTA, FQGTGA.

The chain combines TRBV28 with TRBJ2-6; D is ambiguous. Germline CDR1 reads MDHEN; CDR2 reads SYDVKM. Trimming left V 8 bases short and J 4 bases short, with 12 bases between. This CDR3 comprises 14 residues. CDR3 region: CASVALGGANVLTF. CDR3 DNA sequence: TGTGCCAGCGTTGCCCTGGGGGGGGCCAACGTCCTGACTTTC.

The chain employs TRBV4-3 and TRBJ2-7, with D maybe TRBD2 (6 bases). Germline CDR1 reads LGHNA; CDR2 reads YSLEER. The CDR3 consists of 14 residues. V shed 4 bases and J shed 4 bases, with 14 bases lying between them. CDR3 loop: CASSPVLANYEQYF. The CDR3 bases are TGCGCCAGCAGCCCCGTGCTAGCGAATTACGAGCAGTACTTC.

The rearrangement links TRBV7-9 to TRBJ1-1, with D possibly TRBD1 on 5 matching bases. CDR1 and CDR2 (germline): SEHNR, FQNEAQ (reference sequence). Deletions cut 1 base from V and 1 base from J, with 10 bases between. CDR3 length: 15 residues. CDR3 sequence (DNA): TGTGCCAGCAGCTTAGTCAGGGTCCAGAACACTGAAGCTTTCTTT. It codes for CASSLVRVQNTEAFF. The full variable domain, with the rest looked up from reference TRBV7-9 and TRBJ1-1, is DTGVSQNPRHKITKRGQNVTFRCDPISEHNRLYWYRQTLGQGPEFLTYFQNEAQLEKSRLLSDRFSAERPKGSFSTLEIQRTEQGDSAMYLCASSLVRVQNTEAFFGQGTRLTVV.

The genes are TRBV5-4 and TRBJ2-7; the D is unclear. This CDR3 is 13 amino acids long. Trimming left V 0 bases short and J 5 bases short, with 9 bases between. Germline V lookup: CDR1 SGHNT, CDR2 YYREEE (reference sequence). This chain's CDR3 is CASSLAGIDEQYF. Written as DNA, the CDR3 is TGTGCCAGCAGCTTGGCTGGTATTGACGAGCAGTACTTC. The full variable domain, with the rest looked up from reference TRBV5-4 and TRBJ2-7, is ETGVTQSPTHLIKTRGQQVTLRCSSQSGHNTVSWYQQALGQGPQFIFQYYREEENGRGNFPPRFSGLQFPNYSSELNVNALELDDSALYLCASSLAGIDEQYFGPGTRLTVT.

This chain's CDR3 is CASSQGGMTYEQYF. In DNA form, the CDR3 reads TGTGCCAGCAGCCAGGGAGGGATGACCTACGAGCAGTACTTC. V and J are TRBV7-6 and TRBJ2-7, with 7 bases lining up with TRBD2. This CDR3 is built from 14 residues. Germline trimming cut 5 bases from V and 2 bases from J; bases unmatched to any gene: 6. Germline CDR1 and CDR2: SGHVS and FNYEAQ.

The chain's CDR3 is CSAGRDTQYF. Written as DNA, the CDR3 is TGCAGCGCTGGGAGGGATACGCAGTATTTT. The chain joins TRBV29-1 to TRBJ2-3, with a weak D call TRBD2 (6 bases). The CDR3 is 10 residues long. Germline V gene sequence: CDR1 SQVTM, CDR2 ANQGSEA. Trimming removed 7 bases from V and 6 bases from J, with 8 bases in between.